The 31 T cell receptor beta chains below come from one sample, sequenced in a study of T cell changes during pregnancy in multiple sclerosis. This table comes from immunoSEQ multiplex PCR, and its TCRdb copy is limited to in-frame clones, with some not included. The table includes 30,000 to 45,000 clones, 91% detected once. This specimen was CD4+ T cells from peripheral blood mononuclear cells, taken in the second trimester of pregnancy. The receptors were gathered from a female donor in good health, enrolled as a control in a pregnancy study.

This chain joins TRBV6-1 and TRBJ2-7; no firm D call. V dropped 2 bases and J dropped 0 bases, with 11 bases sitting between them. Germline assignment: CDR1 MNHNS and CDR2 SASEGT. The CDR3 runs to 15 residues. CDR3 sequence reads: CASSELSPISYEQYF. DNA of the CDR3: TGTGCCAGCAGTGAATTAAGCCCGATCTCCTACGAGCAGTACTTC.

The genes are TRBV19 and TRBJ1-1, with D possibly being TRBD1 (6 bases). The V end was cut by 3 bases, the J end by 11 bases, with 10 bases between. From germline, CDR1 is LNHDA and CDR2 SQIVND (reference sequence). CDR3 length: 11 residues. CDR3 sequence (DNA): TGTGCCAGTAGTATCGCAGGGGAGGCTTTCTTT. Amino acid sequence: CASSIAGEAFF.

The chain combines TRBV19 with TRBJ2-1; 9 bases map to TRBD2. The CDR3 loop spans 15 amino acids. Germline CDR1 is LNHDA and CDR2 is SQIVND (reference sequence). V gave up 6 bases and J gave up 4 bases; unmatched junction bases: 7. In DNA, the CDR3 is TGTGCCAGTAGCAATGGACTAGCGAGATACAATGAGCAGTTCTTC. This encodes CASSNGLARYNEQFF.

This chain uses TRBV27 with TRBJ2-1; a possible D gene is TRBD1 (7 bases). CDR1 and CDR2 from the germline V gene are MNHEY and SMNVEV (reference sequence). The CDR3 loop spans 16 amino acids. Deletions cut 4 bases from V and 0 bases from J, with 13 bases between. The CDR3 nucleotides read TGTGCCAGCAGTTCAGGGGGGAAAGGCTCCTACAATGAGCAGTTCTTC. Translated, it gives CASSSGGKGSYNEQFF.

The chain uses TRBV6-1 and TRBJ1-6, with 9 bases fitting TRBD1. The CDR3 is made up of 12 amino acids. The ends lost 8 bases at V and 8 bases at J; junction bases unmatched: 1. Germline-derived CDR1 and CDR2 are MNHNS and SASEGT. CDR3 residues: CASGTGYSPLHF. For the CDR3, the DNA is TGTGCCAGCGGGACAGGGTATTCACCCCTCCACTTT.

CDR3 in amino acids: CASSPVGETQYF. As DNA, the CDR3 is TGTGCCAGCAGCCCTGTCGGGGAGACCCAGTACTTC. The chain links TRBV7-8 to TRBJ2-5, with D uncertain. The CDR3 consists of 12 residues. With 5 bases removed from V and 5 bases from J, the gap between germline ends came to 9 bases. The germline V gene has CDR1 SGHVS and CDR2 FQNEAQ.

This chain uses TRBV5-4 with TRBJ2-1, with TRBD2 matching over 10 bases. This CDR3 spans 17 amino acids. The junction had 13 bases not matched to a gene; V was cut back by 3 bases and J by 7 bases. From germline, CDR1 is SGHNT and CDR2 YYREEE (reference sequence). CDR3 in amino acids: CASSWRRAGGPGNEQFF. The CDR3 DNA reads TGTGCCAGCAGCTGGAGGAGAGCGGGAGGGCCGGGGAATGAGCAGTTCTTC.

This chain links TRBV5-4 with TRBJ1-6; D not resolved. The V end lost 2 bases, the J end lost 4 bases, and 16 bases lay between the germline ends. This CDR3 contains 17 residues. The germline gives CDR1 SGHNT, CDR2 YYREEE (reference sequence). The CDR3 spells CASSFAGPTTYNSPLHF. The CDR3, as DNA: TGTGCCAGCAGCTTCGCCGGGCCGACTACTTATAATTCACCCCTCCACTTT.

This clone was picked up a small number of times. The chain uses TRBV15 and TRBJ2-7, with TRBD2 matching 7 bases. The V gene's germline CDR1 is LNHNV and CDR2 YYDKDF (reference sequence). After removal of 5 bases from V and 4 bases from J, the junction contained 5 bases not matched to a gene. This CDR3 has 13 residues. CDR3 DNA sequence: TGTGCCACCAGCTTTTGGGGGGGTTACGAGCAGTACTTC. It specifies CATSFWGGYEQYF.

The rearrangement links TRBV29-1 to TRBJ2-2; possibly TRBD1 for D (6 bases). This CDR3 is built from 14 residues. Germline V gives CDR1 SQVTM, CDR2 ANQGSEA. Between the trimmed V and J ends, which lost 4 bases and 3 bases, there was a span of 12 bases. DNA for the CDR3: TGCAGCGTTGTAGGGGACACTGACACCGGGGAGCTGTTTTTT. Protein product: CSVVGDTDTGELFF.

The J gene is TRBJ2-7, the V gene TRBV7-3, with D tentatively TRBD1 (5 bases). This CDR3 is built from 12 residues. The germline V gene has CDR1 SGHTA and CDR2 FQGTGA. Deletions cut 4 bases from V and 12 bases from J, with 16 bases between. The CDR3 spells CASSYQGKDRYF. DNA of the CDR3: TGTGCCAGCAGCTATCAGGGAAAGGACCGGTACTTC.

This clone was seen only once. The chain uses TRBV7-9 and TRBJ2-5, with 10 bases matching TRBD1. Trimming at V came to 5 bases and at J to 4 bases, leaving 7 bases not matched to a gene. The CDR3 has 15 amino acids. The germline gives CDR1 SEHNR, CDR2 FQNEAQ (reference sequence). CDR3 amino acids: CASSRATGGPETQYF. The CDR3 DNA sequence: TGTGCCAGCAGCAGGGCGACAGGGGGCCCAGAGACCCAGTACTTC.

The chain links TRBV27 to TRBJ2-7; 9 positions match TRBD1. Losses at the gene ends were 4 bases for V and 5 bases for J; bases not matched to a gene: 12. Germline CDR1 and CDR2: MNHEY and SMNVEV (reference sequence). The CDR3 spans 16 residues. CDR3 residues: CASSSGQGIRRDEQYF. The CDR3 nucleotides are TGTGCCAGCAGTTCCGGACAGGGGATACGTAGGGACGAGCAGTACTTC.

The chain recombines TRBV4-1 with TRBJ2-3, with D uncertain. The V gene lost 0 bases and the J gene lost 4 bases, with 8 bases spanning the gap. The CDR3 runs 14 residues. Germline CDR1 MGHRA, CDR2 YSYEKL. This CDR3 reads CASSQDGFSDTQYF. Written as DNA, the CDR3 is TGCGCCAGCAGCCAAGACGGGTTTTCAGATACGCAGTATTTT.

The chain has TRBV6-1 and TRBJ2-3, with a weak D call TRBD2 (6 bases). Germline V CDR1 and CDR2: MNHNS, SASEGT. CDR3 length: 15 residues. Trimming stripped 6 bases from V and 2 bases from J, with 15 bases between. CDR3 sequence reads: CASRGGRLNTDTQYF. The CDR3 nucleotides read TGTGCCAGCAGGGGGGGTAGATTAAACACAGATACGCAGTATTTT.

V gene TRBV6-6 combines with J gene TRBJ2-2; D may be TRBD2 (5 bases). This CDR3 region has 14 residues. V dropped 6 bases and J dropped 0 bases, with 8 bases sitting between them. Germline values: CDR1 MNHNY, CDR2 SVGAGI (reference sequence). The DNA of the CDR3 is TGTGCCAGCAGCGGAGCGGCGAACACCGGGGAGCTGTTTTTT. This translates into CASSGAANTGELFF.

The chain joins TRBV10-3 to TRBJ1-3, with 8 bases identical to TRBD1. Germline-derived CDR1 and CDR2 are ENHRY and SYGVKD. CDR3 length equals 15 residues. J lost 2 bases, V lost 4 bases, and 4 bases had no gene match. The DNA of the CDR3 is TGTGCCATCAGTGGGCAACAGGGGGCTGGAAACACCATATATTTT. Amino acids: CAISGQQGAGNTIYF.

The genes are TRBV5-1 and TRBJ1-4; tentatively, D is TRBD1 (6 bases). Trimming removed 2 bases from V and 7 bases from J, with 12 bases in between. The length of the CDR3 is 14 residues. In germline, CDR1 is SGHRS, CDR2 YFSETQ. The CDR3: CASSFARGAEKLFF. In DNA form, the CDR3 reads TGCGCCAGCAGCTTTGCCAGGGGCGCTGAAAAACTGTTTTTT.

V is TRBV19 and J is TRBJ1-5; 7 bases agree with TRBD1. V dropped 3 bases and J dropped 3; count of bases not matched to a gene: 2. This CDR3 spans 14 amino acids. Germline values: CDR1 LNHDA, CDR2 SQIVND (reference sequence). This chain's CDR3 is CASSMGQPNQPQHF. The CDR3 DNA reads as TGTGCCAGTAGTATGGGACAGCCCAATCAGCCCCAGCATTTT.

The rearrangement links TRBV7-9 to TRBJ1-1, with D possibly matching TRBD1 (5 bases). Germline V gene lookup returns CDR1 SEHNR and CDR2 FQNEAQ (reference sequence). Trimming stripped 3 bases from V and 2 bases from J, with 10 bases between. The CDR3 sequence is 14 residues long. The CDR3 loop reads CASSFPGGNTEAFF. CDR3 coding DNA: TGTGCCAGCAGCTTCCCCGGGGGTAACACTGAAGCTTTCTTT.

The CDR3 loop reads CASSQTDLQETQYF. Here the CDR3 DNA reads TGTGCCAGCTCTCAGACTGACCTCCAAGAGACCCAGTACTTC. The chain recombines TRBV18 with TRBJ2-5, with D hard to call. The CDR3 covers 14 residues. Looked up from germline, CDR1 is KGHSH and CDR2 is LQKENI. Trimming shortened V by 6 bases and J by 1 base, and 12 bases separated the two germline ends.

This chain connects TRBV13 to TRBJ2-3, with TRBD1 matching 8 bases. CDR3 size: 15 residues. V gave up 1 base and J gave up 4 bases; unmatched junction bases: 4. Germline loops: CDR1 PRHDT, CDR2 FYEKMQ (reference sequence). The CDR3 nucleotides are TGTGCCAGCAGCTTAGACAGGGGGAATCCAGATACGCAGTATTTT. Amino acids: CASSLDRGNPDTQYF.

This chain joins TRBV6-1 and TRBJ1-3, with no clear D. Trimming pared 10 bases from V and 2 bases from J, leaving 9 bases between. The germline CDR1 and CDR2 sequences are MNHNS and SASEGT. This CDR3 has 12 amino acids. For the CDR3, the DNA is TGTGCCACCGCGAGTGCTGGAAACACCATATATTTT. Its translation is CATASAGNTIYF.

The J gene is TRBJ2-7, the V gene TRBV29-1; the match to TRBD1 covers 7 bases. The CDR3 contains 11 residues. Germline lookup yields CDR1 SQVTM and CDR2 ANQGSEA. The V gene end was trimmed by 7 bases and the J gene end by 5 bases; junction bases not matched to a gene: 5. CDR3 sequence (DNA): TGCAGCGCTGTACAGGGGAACGAGCAGTACTTC. Amino acid sequence: CSAVQGNEQYF.

The V and J genes are TRBV9 and TRBJ1-1; 9 nucleotides line up with TRBD1. Trimming cost V 1 base and J 8 bases; bases outside gene matches: 6. The CDR3 length is 14 residues. Germline V gene data show CDR1 as SGDLS and CDR2 as YYNGEE. CDR3 protein: CASSVTGGSGEAFF. CDR3 coding DNA: TGTGCCAGCAGCGTAACAGGGGGCAGTGGGGAAGCTTTCTTT.

The chain combines TRBV27 with TRBJ2-2, with 8 bases fitting TRBD2. The junction had 3 bases not matched to a gene; V was cut back by 2 bases and J by 4 bases. The CDR3 runs 15 residues. CDR1 and CDR2 from the germline V gene are MNHEY and SMNVEV (reference sequence). The CDR3 bases are TGTGCCAGCAGTTTAACCAGCGGGAGCACCGGGGAGCTGTTTTTT. It specifies CASSLTSGSTGELFF.

The J gene is TRBJ2-6, the V gene TRBV28; D is perhaps TRBD1 (6 bases). V was clipped by 6 bases and J by 0 bases, with 12 bases between them. CDR3 size: 16 residues. CDR1 and CDR2 from the germline V gene are MDHEN and SYDVKM. DNA for the CDR3: TGTGCCAGCAGCCGATACAGGGTCTCTGGGGCCAACGTCCTGACTTTC. Protein product: CASSRYRVSGANVLTF.

The chain recombines TRBV7-9 with TRBJ2-7; perhaps TRBD2 as D (5 bases). V dropped 1 base and J dropped 5 bases, with 18 bases sitting between them. The CDR3 runs 16 residues. Germline CDR1 is SEHNR and CDR2 is FQNEAQ (reference sequence). This CDR3 reads CASSLGGRTPVNEQYF. Written as DNA, the CDR3 is TGTGCCAGCAGCTTAGGCGGGCGGACCCCAGTGAACGAGCAGTACTTC.

A few counts support this clone. CDR3 nucleotide sequence: TGCGCCAGCAGCTTGGCAGATGGGGCCAACGTCCTGACTTTC. Protein product: CASSLADGANVLTF. V usage is TRBV5-1 and J usage is TRBJ2-6; D unclear. In germline, CDR1 is SGHRS, CDR2 YFSETQ. This CDR3 is 14 amino acids long. V lost 0 bases, J lost 3 bases, and 4 bases lay in between.

V and J are TRBV9 and TRBJ2-5; 10 positions agree with TRBD2. Trimming removed 0 bases from V and 4 bases from J; junction bases left unmatched: 9. The V gene's germline CDR1 is SGDLS and CDR2 YYNGEE. This CDR3 spans 17 amino acids. The CDR3 nucleotides read TGTGCCAGCAGCGTAGGGTCCGGGACTAGCGCTAGAGAGACCCAGTACTTC. It codes for CASSVGSGTSARETQYF.

This chain uses TRBV30 with TRBJ2-7; the match to TRBD2 covers 7 bases. The J segment lost 7 bases and the V segment lost 3 bases, leaving 9 bases of the junction unmatched. Germline V gene sequence: CDR1 GTSNPN, CDR2 SVGIG (reference sequence). This CDR3 spans 13 amino acids. This chain's CDR3 is CAWRPGRTREQYF. The CDR3 DNA follows: TGTGCCTGGAGACCCGGGAGGACACGGGAGCAGTACTTC.